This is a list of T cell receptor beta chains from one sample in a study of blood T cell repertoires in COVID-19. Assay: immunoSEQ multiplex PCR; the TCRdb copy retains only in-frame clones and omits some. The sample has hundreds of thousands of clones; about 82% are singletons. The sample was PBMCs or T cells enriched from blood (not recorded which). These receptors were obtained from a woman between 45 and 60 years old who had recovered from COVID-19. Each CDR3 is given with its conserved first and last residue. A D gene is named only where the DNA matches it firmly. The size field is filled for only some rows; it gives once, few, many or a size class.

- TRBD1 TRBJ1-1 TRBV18 CASSQLGQGDTEAFF TGTGCCAGCTCACAACTCGGACAGGGGGACACTGAAGCTTTCTTT
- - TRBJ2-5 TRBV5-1 CASSLANQETQYF TGCGCCAGCAGCTTGGCCAACCAAGAGACCCAGTACTTC
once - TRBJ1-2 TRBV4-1 CASSQDQTDRGGYTF TGCGCCAGCAGCCAAGATCAGACAGACCGCGGTGGCTACACCTTC
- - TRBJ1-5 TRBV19 CASSTKGGGNQPQHF TGTGCCAGTAGTACAAAAGGGGGAGGCAATCAGCCCCAGCATTTT
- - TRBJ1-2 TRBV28 CASSPPTVSYGYTF TGTGCCAGCAGTCCCCCGACAGTTTCATATGGCTACACCTTC
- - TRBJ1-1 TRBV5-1 CASSPQGLGNTEAFF TGCGCCAGCAGCCCTCAGGGGTTAGGGAACACTGAAGCTTTCTTT
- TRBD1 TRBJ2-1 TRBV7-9 CASSFRDRGVDEQFF TGTGCCAGCAGCTTCCGGGACAGGGGAGTCGATGAGCAGTTCTTC
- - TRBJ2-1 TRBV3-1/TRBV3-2 CASAPSALGEVF TGTGCCAGCGCCCCTAGCGCCCTCGGAGAGGTCTTC
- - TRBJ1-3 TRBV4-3 CASSQENTRGNTIYF TGCGCCAGCAGCCAAGAAAACACCAGAGGAAACACCATATATTTT
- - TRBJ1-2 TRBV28 CASSLMVGASANYGYTF TGTGCCAGCAGTTTGATGGTGGGGGCCTCAGCTAACTATGGCTACACCTTC
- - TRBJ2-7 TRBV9 CASSVAGVDTYEQYF TGTGCCAGCAGCGTAGCAGGGGTTGACACCTACGAGCAGTACTTC
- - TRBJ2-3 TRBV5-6 CASSLAQGTQYF TGTGCCAGCAGCTTGGCTCAGGGTACGCAGTATTTT
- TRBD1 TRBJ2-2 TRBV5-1 CASSLQGATGELFF TGCGCCAGCAGCTTACAGGGGGCGACCGGGGAGCTGTTTTTT
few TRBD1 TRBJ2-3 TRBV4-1 CASSQERSGGPDTQYF TGCGCCAGCAGCCAAGAAAGGTCAGGGGGCCCAGATACGCAGTATTTT
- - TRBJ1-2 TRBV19 CASTSGFYGYTF TGTGCCAGTACCAGCGGATTCTATGGCTACACCTTC
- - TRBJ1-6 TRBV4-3 CASSQDPGSYWPLHF TGCGCCAGCAGCCAAGATCCAGGGTCTTATTGGCCCCTCCACTTT
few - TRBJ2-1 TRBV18 CASSPGGSYNEQFF TGTGCCAGCTCACCCGGGGGTTCCTACAATGAGCAGTTCTTC
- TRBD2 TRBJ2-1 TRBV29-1 CSVDSKLAGGHLGIQFF TGCAGCGTCGACAGCAAACTAGCGGGGGGGCATTTGGGGATACAGTTCTTC
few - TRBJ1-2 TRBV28 CASSFGYGYTF TGTGCCAGCAGTTTCGGTTATGGCTACACCTTC
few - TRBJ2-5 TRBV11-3 CASSLAFGARETQYF TGTGCCAGCAGCTTAGCATTTGGGGCAAGGGAGACCCAGTACTTC
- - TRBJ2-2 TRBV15 CATSRPTGWGGNTGELFF TGTGCCACCAGCAGACCCACTGGTTGGGGAGGGAACACCGGGGAGCTGTTTTTT
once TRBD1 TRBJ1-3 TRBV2 CASSPLGGQLQSSGNTIYF TGTGCCAGCAGTCCCCTAGGGGGACAGCTACAATCCTCTGGAAACACCATATATTTT
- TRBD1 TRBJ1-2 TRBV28 CASSPVAQQGGYGYTF TGTGCCAGCAGTCCTGTGGCACAACAGGGGGGCTATGGCTACACCTTC
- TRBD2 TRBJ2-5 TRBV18 CASSTGLRQETQYF TGTGCCAGCTCAACGGGACTACGCCAAGAGACCCAGTACTTC
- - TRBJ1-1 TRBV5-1 CASSPGLTTEAFF TGCGCCAGCAGCCCGGGTTTGACGACCGAAGCTTTCTTT
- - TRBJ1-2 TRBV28 CASSPQGTFYGYTF TGTGCCAGCAGCCCCCAGGGAACCTTCTATGGCTACACCTTC
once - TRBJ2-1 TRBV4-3 CASSQTLTPGNEQFF TGCGCCAGCAGCCAAACTCTAACCCCGGGCAATGAGCAGTTCTTC
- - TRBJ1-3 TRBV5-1 CASSLAAGPGNTIYF TGCGCCAGCAGCTTGGCCGCAGGGCCGGGAAACACCATATATTTT
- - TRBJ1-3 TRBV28 CASSLRTRAGSGNTIYF TGTGCCAGCAGTTTGCGGACACGGGCCGGCTCTGGAAACACCATATATTTT
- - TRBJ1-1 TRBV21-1 CASSIRQADSLGAEAFF TGTGCCAGCAGCATTAGACAAGCAGACAGCCTTGGGGCTGAAGCTTTCTTT
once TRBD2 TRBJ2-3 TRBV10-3 CAISEGTSGRASTDTQYF TGTGCCATCAGTGAGGGGACTAGCGGGAGGGCTAGCACAGATACGCAGTATTTT
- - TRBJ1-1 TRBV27 CASSAGLKNTEAFF TGTGCCAGCAGTGCGGGACTGAAGAACACTGAAGCTTTCTTT
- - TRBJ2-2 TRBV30 CAWSAGTSNWGELFF TGTGCCTGGAGTGCCGGGACTTCGAATTGGGGGGAGCTGTTTTTT
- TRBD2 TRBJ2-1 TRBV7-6 CASSRTSGGQFF TGTGCCAGCAGCCGGACTAGCGGGGGACAGTTCTTC
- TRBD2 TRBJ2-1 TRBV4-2 CASSQDLVGLGDEQFF TGTGCCAGCAGCCAAGATCTGGTAGGACTAGGCGATGAGCAGTTCTTC
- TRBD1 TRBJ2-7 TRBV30 CAWSILYLDRGEQYF TGTGCCTGGAGTATCCTATACTTGGACAGGGGCGAGCAGTACTTC
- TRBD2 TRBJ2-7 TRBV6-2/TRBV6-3 CASSSPGLASYEQYF TGTGCCAGCAGCAGCCCGGGACTAGCCTCCTACGAGCAGTACTTC
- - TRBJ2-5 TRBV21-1 CASSKSLGQGETQYF TGTGCCAGCAGCAAATCGCTGGGACAGGGGGAGACCCAGTACTTC
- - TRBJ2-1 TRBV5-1 CASSLVAGSSYNEQFF TGCGCCAGCAGCTTGGTCGCAGGCAGCTCCTACAATGAGCAGTTCTTC
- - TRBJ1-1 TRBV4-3 CASSQDIPPGWTEAFF TGCGCCAGCAGCCAAGATATTCCCCCAGGGTGGACTGAAGCTTTCTTT
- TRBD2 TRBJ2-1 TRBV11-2 CASSPWRLAGEGNEQFF TGTGCCAGCAGCCCGTGGCGCCTAGCGGGAGAAGGCAATGAGCAGTTCTTC